The 5 T cell receptor beta chains given below trace back to one sample, sequenced in a study of CD8 T cells in ankylosing spondylitis. The study, taken as a whole, reports: Ankylosing spondylitis blood seemed to carry a telltale TCR beta motif made of under ten highly homologous variants.

TCRdb fed the 5' RACE reads into MiXCR, producing one record per CDR3 protein. The sample has over 400,000 distinct CDR3 sequences, 20% to 30% seen once. What these receptors recognize is not known. The sample was blood, either unsorted or a sorted T cell fraction (not recorded which). These receptors originate from a male donor with ankylosing spondylitis.

The chain joins TRBV5-1 to TRBJ2-1, with 8 bases matching TRBD2. This CDR3 is built from 15 residues. Germline-derived CDR1 and CDR2 are SGHRS and YFSETQ. The V and J ends lost 4 bases and 7 bases, in that order; junction bases with no gene match: 10. The CDR3 reads CASSTGTSSWNEQFF. The CDR3 DNA reads as TGCGCCAGCAGCACGGGGACTAGTTCGTGGAATGAGCAGTTCTTC.

The J gene is TRBJ2-7, the V gene TRBV19; TRBD1 agrees at 11 bases. Trimming removed 7 bases from V and 6 bases from J; junction bases left unmatched: 11. The V gene's germline CDR1 is LNHDA and CDR2 SQIVND (reference sequence). This CDR3 is built from 15 residues. This CDR3 reads CASIKGQGAEGEQYF. CDR3 nucleotide sequence: TGTGCCAGTATCAAAGGACAGGGGGCAGAAGGCGAGCAGTACTTC.

The V call is TRBV12-3 or TRBV12-4, the J call TRBJ1-2; 8 bases match TRBD1. Trimming cost V 6 bases and J 13 bases; bases outside gene matches: 10. The CDR3 has 12 residues. CDR3 residues: CASSRPGQGGTF. The CDR3 DNA reads as TGTGCCAGCAGCCGCCCTGGACAGGGAGGCACCTTC.

The chain links TRBV2 to TRBJ1-4; tentatively, D is TRBD1 (6 bases). Trimming shortened V by 5 bases and J by 2 bases, and 9 bases separated the two germline ends. The germline CDR1 and CDR2 sequences are SNHLY and FYNNEI. There are 14 residues in the CDR3. The CDR3 DNA follows: TGTGCCAGCAGTTATCAGGGGACTAATGAAAAACTGTTTTTT. Amino acids: CASSYQGTNEKLFF. The whole variable domain, remainder taken from reference TRBV2 and TRBJ1-4, is EPEVTQTPSHQVTQMGQEVILRCVPISNHLYFYWYRQILGQKVEFLVSFYNNEISEKSEIFDDQFSVERPDGSNFTLKIRSTKLEDSAMYFCASSYQGTNEKLFFGSGTQLSVL.

The chain has TRBV7-8 and TRBJ2-1, with 7 bases lining up with TRBD2. Germline CDR1 and CDR2: SGHVS and FQNEAQ. The trim removed 5 bases at V and 7 bases at J, leaving 11 bases unmatched. The length of the CDR3 is 15 residues. CDR3 loop: CASSTTVHSGNEQFF. CDR3 nucleotides: TGTGCCAGCAGCACCACAGTACATAGCGGGAATGAGCAGTTCTTC.